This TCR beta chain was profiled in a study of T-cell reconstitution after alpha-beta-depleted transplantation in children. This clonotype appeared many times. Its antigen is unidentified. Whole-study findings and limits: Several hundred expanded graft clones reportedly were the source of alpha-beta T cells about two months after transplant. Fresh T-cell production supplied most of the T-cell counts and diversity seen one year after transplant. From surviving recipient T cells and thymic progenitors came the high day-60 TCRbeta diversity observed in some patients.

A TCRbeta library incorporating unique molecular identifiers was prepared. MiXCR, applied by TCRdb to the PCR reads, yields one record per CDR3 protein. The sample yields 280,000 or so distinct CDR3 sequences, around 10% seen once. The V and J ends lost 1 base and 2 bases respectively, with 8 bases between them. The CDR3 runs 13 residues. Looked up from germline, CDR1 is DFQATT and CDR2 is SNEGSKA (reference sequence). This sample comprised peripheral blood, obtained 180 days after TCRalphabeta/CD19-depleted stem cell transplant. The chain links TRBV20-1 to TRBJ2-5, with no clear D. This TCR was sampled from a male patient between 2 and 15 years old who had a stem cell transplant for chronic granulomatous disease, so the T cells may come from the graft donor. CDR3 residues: CSARVGKQETQYF. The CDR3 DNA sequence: TGCAGTGCTAGAGTAGGGAAACAAGAGACCCAGTACTTC.